The present T cell receptor (beta chain) was sequenced within a study of T cells in Graves' hyperthyroidism and ophthalmopathy. This clonotype appeared many times. Its antigen is not known. Stable Graves' hyperthyroidism denoted no ophthalmopathy progression over 18 months. A patient was excluded if there was uncontrolled infection, other autoimmune disease, pregnancy or lactation. Regarding the study as a whole: Classification by a 13 V-J model distinguished ophthalmopathy from stable hyperthyroidism. The model predicted ophthalmopathy a median approximately 6 months before onset.

RNA transcripts yielded amplified TCR beta CDR3 regions. The primer set for the first-round RT-PCR of the TCR CDR3 was HTBI. TCRdb re-derived calls from the multiplex PCR reads in MiXCR, one entry per CDR3 protein. The sample has 300,000 to 400,000 distinct CDR3 sequences, roughly 18% seen once; the top ten hold around 47%. Sample: blood. The sequence was collected from a woman in her forties or fifties with Graves' hyperthyroidism.

The CDR3 spells CASSPGISGNTIYF. For the CDR3, the DNA is TGTGCCAGCTCACCCGGGATCTCTGGAAACACCATATATTTT. The chain has TRBV18 and TRBJ1-3; D gene ambiguous. The V and J ends lost 3 bases and 0 bases respectively, with 6 bases between them. CDR1 and CDR2 (germline): KGHSH, LQKENI. The CDR3 spans 14 residues. Full variable domain (rest looked up from reference TRBV18 and TRBJ1-3): NAGVMQNPRHLVRRRGQEARLRCSPMKGHSHVYWYRQLPEEGLKFMVYLQKENIIDESGMPKERFSAEFPKEGPSILRIQQVVRGDSAAYFCASSPGISGNTIYFGEGSWLTVV.